This T cell receptor (beta chain) derives from a study of post-analysis software for immune sequencing data. The study's findings and limits: Patients used roughly five TRBV segments, including TRBV5-6, TRBV5-1 and TRBV20-1, more often than controls.

Prepared libraries of TCR beta cDNA carried unique molecular identifiers. TCRdb analysed the PCR reads with MiXCR anew, one entry per CDR3 protein. The table shows hundreds of thousands of distinct CDR3 sequences, with about 53% occurring only once. V was shortened by 3 bases and J by 7 bases, with 15 bases between the two germline ends. Germline CDR1 and CDR2: DFQATT and SNEGSKA (reference sequence). The CDR3 is 13 amino acids. Only a few counts were recorded for this clonotype. The antigen is undetermined. This TCR was sampled from a girl under 18 with multiple sclerosis. This chain uses TRBV20-1 with TRBJ1-2; possible D gene TRBD1, 6 bases. The sample was blood. As DNA, the CDR3 is TGCAGTGCTAGGAACAGGGCGTTTTCTGGCTACACCTTC. It yields the protein CSARNRAFSGYTF.